This TCR beta chain was recovered during a study of chemoradiotherapy in HPV16-positive cancers. Details on this clone: The antigen is not known.

Study results and limitations: HPV-responsive T-cell expansion during chemoradiotherapy was linked to improved recurrence-free survival in HPV16-positive patients. Only a couple of HPV16-positive patients supplied the functional HPV-specificity definition. Candidate HPV-specific clones and E7-related TCR motifs grew in tumor during treatment.

Repeated repertoire sampling spanned the course of chemoradiotherapy. The assay was immunoSEQ multiplex PCR, and TCRdb's table has in-frame clones only and misses some. The sample holds a few thousand clones, around nine tenths seen once. CDR3 length equals 13 residues. Germline values: CDR1 SGHNT, CDR2 YYREEE (reference sequence). Trimming removed 0 bases at V and 4 bases at J, with 4 bases between. The sample in question was tumor tissue, obtained from a patient who underwent chemoradiotherapy. This chain links TRBV5-4 with TRBJ1-4; D is undetermined. The receptor was derived from a human donor with HPV-associated anogenital cancer. The CDR3 reads CASSLDRNEKLFF. CDR3 bases: TGTGCCAGCAGCTTGGACCGTAATGAAAAACTGTTTTTT.